Listed below are T cell receptor beta chains from one sample, sequenced in a study of T cells in Graves' hyperthyroidism and ophthalmopathy. Using its own MiXCR run on the multiplex PCR reads, TCRdb lists one record per CDR3 protein. The sample contains about 520,000 distinct CDR3 sequences, less than 25% of which appear only once. Input material: blood. The receptors come from a woman aged 25 to 39 with Graves' ophthalmopathy. The CDR3 runs from the conserved cysteine through the conserved F or W. The D gene is left open where the match is weak. Clone size appears in some rows only: once, few, many, or a class for an expanded clone.

v_gene,abundance,d_gene,j_gene,CDR3aa,CDR3nt
TRBV19,many,NA,TRBJ1-1,CASSIVRGTEAFF,TGTGCCAGTAGTATAGTAAGGGGCACTGAAGCTTTCTTT
TRBV19,many,NA,TRBJ2-7,CASSQRSRYEQYF,TGTGCCAGTAGTCAGCGGTCGCGCTACGAGCAGTACTTC
TRBV4-2,NA,TRBD2,TRBJ2-7,CASSQETSGAYEQYF,TGTGCCAGCAGCCAAGAGACTAGCGGGGCCTACGAGCAGTACTTC
TRBV7-9,many,NA,TRBJ1-2,CASSLASANYGYTF,TGTGCCAGCAGCTTAGCGTCCGCTAACTATGGCTACACCTTC
TRBV2,NA,NA,TRBJ2-7,CASSTSRTYEQYF,TGTGCCAGCAGTACCTCTAGGACCTACGAGCAGTACTTC
TRBV7-2,many,NA,TRBJ1-5,CASSSGELQPQHF,TGTGCCAGCAGCTCCGGGGAGCTTCAGCCCCAGCATTTT
TRBV19,many,NA,TRBJ2-6,CASSSGAGANVLTF,TGTGCCAGCTCGTCAGGGGCTGGGGCCAACGTCCTGACTTTC
TRBV5-1,many,NA,TRBJ1-2,CASRSFNYGYTF,TGCGCCAGCAGGTCCTTTAACTATGGCTACACCTTC
TRBV6-1,few,TRBD2,TRBJ2-7,CASSGRLAGEQYF,TGTGCCAGCAGCGGTAGACTAGCAGGCGAGCAGTACTTC
TRBV6-2/TRBV6-3,few,NA,TRBJ2-7,CASRTTPSYEQYF,TGTGCCAGCAGGACGACTCCATCCTACGAGCAGTACTTC
TRBV6-2/TRBV6-3,NA,NA,TRBJ1-5,CASRSAGVQPQHF,TGTGCCAGCAGAAGCGCAGGGGTACAGCCCCAGCATTTT
TRBV12-3/TRBV12-4,NA,TRBD1,TRBJ1-5,CASSIRDRGYQPQHF,TGTGCCAGCAGTATCCGGGACAGGGGATATCAGCCCCAGCATTTT
TRBV6-1,many,NA,TRBJ2-5,CASTDETQYF,TGTGCCAGCACTGACGAGACCCAGTACTTC
TRBV6-1,many,NA,TRBJ1-5,CASSAPEREPNQPQHF,TGTGCCAGCAGTGCACCTGAGAGGGAACCCAATCAGCCCCAGCATTTT
TRBV11-2,many,NA,TRBJ2-7,CASSSNTPRYEQYF,TGTGCCAGCAGCTCAAACACCCCCCGGTACGAGCAGTACTTC
TRBV20-1,NA,TRBD1,TRBJ1-1,CSASRLGQGNTEAFF,TGCAGTGCTAGTCGTTTGGGACAGGGGAACACTGAAGCTTTCTTT
TRBV20-1,many,TRBD1,TRBJ1-1,CSGRQGANTEAFF,TGCAGTGGCAGACAGGGGGCGAACACTGAAGCTTTCTTT
TRBV27,many,NA,TRBJ1-5,CASSLSHNQPQHF,TGTGCCAGCAGTTTATCCCACAATCAGCCCCAGCATTTT
TRBV10-3,many,TRBD2,TRBJ2-7,CAISEELAGALREQYF,TGTGCCATCAGTGAGGAGCTAGCGGGCGCCCTACGAGAACAGTACTTC
TRBV7-2,many,NA,TRBJ2-7,CASSLSEGPYEQYF,TGTGCCAGCAGCTTGAGCGAAGGGCCCTACGAGCAGTACTTC
TRBV20-1,many,NA,TRBJ2-2,CSANRQAGELFF,TGCAGTGCTAACCGACAGGCCGGGGAGCTGTTTTTT
TRBV13,few,NA,TRBJ1-2,CASSLGSFTNYGYTF,TGTGCCAGCAGCTTAGGCTCTTTTACTAACTATGGCTACACCTTC
TRBV29-1,few,TRBD1,TRBJ2-7,CSVDGTGNYEQYF,TGCAGCGTTGATGGGACAGGGAACTACGAGCAGTACTTC
TRBV7-2,NA,NA,TRBJ2-5,CASSFVWRETQYF,TGTGCCAGCAGCTTTGTTTGGAGGGAGACCCAGTACTTC
TRBV5-1,few,TRBD1,TRBJ2-2,CVSNRGDTGELFF,TGCGTCAGCAACAGGGGAGACACCGGGGAGCTGTTTTTT
TRBV29-1,many,TRBD1,TRBJ2-5,CSGRDRGRETQYF,TGCAGCGGCCGGGACAGGGGGCGAGAGACCCAGTACTTC
TRBV6-5,NA,NA,TRBJ2-7,CASSYGGASSYEQYF,TGTGCCAGCAGTTATGGGGGCGCCAGCTCCTACGAGCAGTACTTC
TRBV4-1,NA,TRBD2,TRBJ2-5,CASSRQPSGGSLYQETQYF,TGCGCCAGCAGCCGACAACCTAGCGGGGGGTCCCTATACCAAGAGACCCAGTACTTC
TRBV12-3/TRBV12-4,many,NA,TRBJ2-7,CASSLIEGGWAYEQYF,TGTGCCAGCAGTTTGATCGAGGGGGGGTGGGCCTACGAGCAGTACTTC
TRBV20-1,NA,NA,TRBJ2-5,CSSGPAKETQYF,TGCAGCTCGGGGCCAGCAAAAGAGACCCAGTACTTC
TRBV6-1,NA,NA,TRBJ1-1,CASSEDTGMATEAFF,TGTGCCAGCAGTGAGGATACAGGGATGGCCACTGAAGCTTTCTTT
TRBV30,many,TRBD1,TRBJ1-2,CAWSVDRGYGYTF,TGTGCCTGGAGTGTTGACAGGGGATATGGCTACACCTTC
TRBV24-1,many,NA,TRBJ2-5,CATSKGRYPETQYF,TGTGCCACCAGCAAGGGACGGTACCCAGAGACCCAGTACTTC
TRBV19,few,NA,TRBJ1-1,CGRTAEHRVNTEAFF,TGTGGCAGGACAGCCGAACACCGAGTGAACACTGAAGCTTTCTTT
TRBV27,few,NA,TRBJ1-5,CASSFAGADQPQHF,TGTGCCAGCAGTTTTGCAGGAGCGGATCAGCCCCAGCATTTT
TRBV6-2/TRBV6-3,many,TRBD1,TRBJ1-5,CASSYRETGLGPQHF,TGTGCCAGCAGTTACAGGGAGACAGGGCTTGGGCCCCAGCATTTT
TRBV14,NA,NA,TRBJ1-1,CSSSQDAGKAFF,TGTTCCAGCAGCCAAGATGCGGGAAAAGCTTTCTTT
TRBV15,many,NA,TRBJ2-5,CATRVKEYQETQYF,TGTGCCACCAGGGTGAAGGAGTACCAAGAGACCCAGTACTTC
TRBV12-3/TRBV12-4,few,NA,TRBJ1-1,CASSAGLGNTEAFF,TGTGCCAGCAGTGCTGGCCTGGGGAACACTGAAGCTTTCTTT
TRBV6-5,NA,TRBD2,TRBJ2-4,CASSLIASGGPLAKNIQYF,TGTGCCAGCAGTTTGATTGCTAGCGGGGGGCCGTTAGCCAAAAACATTCAGTACTTC
TRBV4-1,many,NA,TRBJ2-7,CASSQDPDTYNEQYF,TGCGCCAGCAGCCAAGACCCGGACACCTACAACGAGCAGTACTTC
TRBV13,many,TRBD1,TRBJ1-1,CASSQGAYTEAFF,TGTGCCAGCAGCCAGGGGGCTTACACTGAAGCTTTCTTT
TRBV19,few,NA,TRBJ1-1,CASRREVGTEAFF,TGTGCCAGTAGGCGAGAGGTGGGCACTGAAGCTTTCTTT
TRBV20-1,NA,TRBD1,TRBJ2-5,CSAATGGDETQYF,TGCAGTGCTGCGACAGGGGGGGATGAGACCCAGTACTTC
TRBV4-1,few,NA,TRBJ2-7,CASSPRKDSPYEQYF,TGCGCCAGCAGCCCCCGCAAGGACAGCCCCTACGAGCAGTACTTC
TRBV3-1,NA,NA,TRBJ2-7,CASSQDWVAYEQYF,TGTGCCAGCAGCCAAGATTGGGTTGCCTACGAGCAGTACTTC
TRBV6-1,NA,NA,TRBJ2-5,CASQREVQETQYF,TGTGCCAGCCAGAGGGAGGTCCAAGAGACCCAGTACTTC
TRBV6-5,many,NA,TRBJ2-2,CASRYTGELFF,TGTGCCAGCAGATACACCGGGGAGCTGTTTTTT
TRBV29-1,NA,NA,TRBJ2-6,CSVVVEESSGANVLTF,TGCAGCGTTGTGGTCGAAGAGAGCTCTGGGGCCAACGTCCTGACTTTC
TRBV27,many,NA,TRBJ2-4,CASSFVGPNIQYF,TGTGCCAGCAGTTTCGTAGGCCCGAACATTCAGTACTTC
TRBV20-1,many,TRBD1,TRBJ2-7,CSASRDRESKQYF,TGCAGTGCTAGCCGGGACAGGGAAAGCAAGCAGTACTTC
TRBV28,many,NA,TRBJ2-3,CASRYGGRTDTQYF,TGTGCCAGCAGATACGGGGGTCGCACAGATACGCAGTATTTT
TRBV12-3/TRBV12-4,many,NA,TRBJ2-5,CASSFDQETQYF,TGTGCCAGCAGTTTTGACCAAGAGACCCAGTACTTC
TRBV18,NA,NA,TRBJ1-1,CASSPLQNTEAFF,TGTGCCAGCTCACCCCTGCAGAATACTGAAGCTTTCTTT
TRBV5-6,NA,NA,TRBJ2-7,CASSSGQGLHEQYF,TGTGCCAGCAGCTCTGGGCAGGGGCTCCACGAGCAGTACTTC
TRBV20-1,few,NA,TRBJ1-5,CSAPSGALDGPQHF,TGCAGTGCCCCAAGCGGGGCCCTTGATGGGCCCCAGCATTTT
TRBV5-6,many,NA,TRBJ1-1,CASSFRRGTEAFF,TGTGCCAGCAGCTTTCGGAGGGGCACTGAAGCTTTCTTT
TRBV6-2/TRBV6-3,many,NA,TRBJ1-2,CASSYLVGPSYGYTF,TGTGCCAGCAGTTACCTGGTTGGGCCAAGCTATGGCTACACCTTC
TRBV18,NA,TRBD1,TRBJ2-7,CASSLLQGGYVQYF,TGTGCCAGCTCACTACTACAGGGGGGATATGTGCAGTACTTC